A selection of T cell receptor beta chains follows, all from one sample in a study of STAT5B mutations in CD4+ large granular lymphocyte leukemia. Assay used: immunoSEQ multiplex PCR; TCRdb lists only in-frame clones, some missing. The sample records fewer than 3,500 clones, around 74% being singletons. Sequencing input: PBMCs. These receptors all stem from a woman in her seventies with CD4+ T-cell large granular lymphocyte leukemia. The conserved cysteine and the conserved F or W are not part of the CDR3 here. Fields, in order: CDR3 length, D gene, V gene, CDR3 protein. The D gene is left open where the match is weak.

>9|-|TRBV2
ASSDNRKLF
>12|-|TRBV19
ATSEGRSYNEQF
>10|-|TRBV30
AWRPVDSPLH
>12|-|TRBV6-1
ASSAGVAESTQY
>11|TRBD2|TRBV7-2
ASTLAGAYEQY
>10|-|TRBV28
ASSDPTRPQH
>14|TRBD1|TRBV11-2
ASMDRATFDTGELF
>12|TRBD2|TRBV7-8
ASSLLSGSIEQF
>11|-|TRBV30
AWSVKERGPQH
>15|-|TRBV2
ASSGRVESSTNEKLF
>12|-|TRBV28
ASSFFRFGDTQY
>13|-|TRBV19
ASSVLTGGTDTQY
>11|-|TRBV6-5
ASKRGGVYEQY
>15|-|TRBV11-2
ASSPSAWADSYNEQF
>15|-|TRBV27
ASLPFSRHLVSYEQY
>12|-|TRBV7-9
ASSLGRSSDTQY
>13|-|TRBV6-1
ASNLPAVANTEAF
>15|TRBD2|TRBV5-1
ASSLAVAGGASDTQY
>20|-|TRBV19
ASSIARTGSSGYSASNQPQH
>10|-|TRBV2
ASSEAIGELF